Below are 28 T cell receptor beta chains sequenced from a single sample in a study of blood T cell repertoires in COVID-19. This table comes from immunoSEQ multiplex PCR, and its TCRdb copy is limited to in-frame clones, with some not included. The table has 50,000 to 55,000 clones, just under 85% seen once. The specimen was peripheral blood. The receptors originated from a human donor in a cohort sampled during active COVID-19.

This clone was seen only once. The chain employs TRBV2 and TRBJ2-7, with TRBD2 matching 11 bases. The germline V gene encodes CDR1 SNHLY and CDR2 FYNNEI. V lost 5 bases and J lost 5; bases outside the gene matches: 8. CDR3 length: 15 residues. The CDR3 nucleotides read TGTGCCAGCAGTCAGGGTAGCGGGAGGGTCCACGAGCAGTACTTC. This sequence encodes CASSQGSGRVHEQYF.

The chain recombines TRBV6-2 or TRBV6-3 with TRBJ2-2, with 14 bases identical to TRBD2. The CDR3 extends over 17 amino acids. V lost 5 bases to trimming and J lost 4 bases; unmatched junction nucleotides: 6. The V gene's germline CDR1 is MNHEY and CDR2 SVGEGT. The chain's CDR3 is CASSRTSGGRGTGELFF. The CDR3 nucleotides are TGTGCCAGCAGTCGGACTAGCGGGGGGCGTGGCACCGGGGAGCTGTTTTTT.

The chain has TRBV5-6 and TRBJ2-3, with a tentative D call TRBD2 (6 bases). The CDR3 contains 13 residues. CDR1 is SGHDT and CDR2 is YYEEEE in the germline V gene. V dropped 1 base and J dropped 4 bases, with 7 bases sitting between them. The CDR3: CASSLWGADTQYF. Here the CDR3 DNA reads TGTGCCAGCAGCTTGTGGGGGGCAGATACGCAGTATTTT.

This chain links TRBV6-5 with TRBJ1-1; TRBD1 is a possible D gene (5 bases). Germline V gene data show CDR1 as MNHEY and CDR2 as SVGAGI. Trimming removed 2 bases at V and 4 bases at J, with 14 bases between. The CDR3 sequence is 15 residues long. The CDR3 bases are TGTGCCAGCAGTTACGGGGGGATCTCGAGCACTGAAGCTTTCTTT. Residues: CASSYGGISSTEAFF.

The chain has TRBV12-3 or TRBV12-4 and TRBJ1-2; 7 bases map to TRBD1. J lost 4 bases, V lost 6 bases, and 5 bases had no gene match. The length of the CDR3 is 13 residues. CDR3: CASRKGQRYGYTF. The CDR3 nucleotides read TGTGCCAGCAGGAAGGGACAGCGCTATGGCTACACCTTC.

V gene TRBV4-3 combines with J gene TRBJ1-6; D unresolved. Germline V gene data show CDR1 as LGHNA and CDR2 as YSLEER. The CDR3 covers 17 residues. V lost 4 bases to trimming and J lost 0 bases, with 13 bases between them. This CDR3 reads CASSRSASVSYNSPLHF. CDR3 bases: TGCGCCAGCAGCCGAAGCGCTAGCGTCTCCTATAATTCACCCCTCCACTTT.

The V and J genes are TRBV6-2 or TRBV6-3 and TRBJ2-2, with D possibly matching TRBD1 (6 bases). Trimming cost V 5 bases and J 3 bases, with 13 bases left between them. CDR1 MNHEY and CDR2 SVGEGT come from the germline V gene. This CDR3 is built from 15 residues. The CDR3 is CASSQGSVDTGELFF. The DNA of the CDR3 is TGTGCCAGCAGTCAGGGGTCGGTGGACACCGGGGAGCTGTTTTTT.

This chain links TRBV20-1 with TRBJ1-4, with 7 bases fitting TRBD1. This CDR3 spans 17 amino acids. J gave up 0 bases and V 3 bases, and 10 bases lay outside the gene matches. Germline CDR1 and CDR2: DFQATT and SNEGSKA (reference sequence). CDR3 coding DNA: TGCAGTGCTAGTGACCCGACCAGGGGGGCAACTAATGAAAAACTGTTTTTT. This sequence encodes CSASDPTRGATNEKLFF.

The chain combines TRBV4-2 with TRBJ1-1; D unresolved. Germline CDR1 and CDR2: LGHNA and YNFKEQ. The V and J ends lost 2 bases and 0 bases respectively, with 13 bases between them. The CDR3 has 16 residues. CDR3 loop: CASSQNSERVNTEAFF. CDR3 nucleotide sequence: TGTGCCAGCAGCCAAAACTCCGAGAGGGTGAACACTGAAGCTTTCTTT.

The V and J genes are TRBV27 and TRBJ1-5; possibly TRBD1 for D (6 bases). Per germline, CDR1 MNHEY and CDR2 SMNVEV (reference sequence). The CDR3 is made up of 14 amino acids. Between the trimmed V and J ends, which lost 0 bases and 7 bases, there was a span of 10 bases. The CDR3 is CASSLSPGGQPQHF. As DNA, the CDR3 is TGTGCCAGCAGTTTATCGCCGGGGGGCCAGCCCCAGCATTTT.

This clone was seen only once. The rearrangement uses TRBV29-1 and TRBJ2-7, with TRBD2 matching 10 bases. Germline CDR1 and CDR2: SQVTM and ANQGSEA. V lost 5 bases, J lost 5 bases, and 6 bases stayed unmatched. The CDR3 runs to 13 residues. This CDR3 is CSVRPSGSHEQYF. CDR3 nucleotides: TGCAGCGTTAGGCCTAGCGGGAGTCACGAGCAGTACTTC.

This CDR3 is CASSHDFLAVATTQYF. The CDR3 DNA is TGTGCCAGCTCACACGATTTCCTAGCGGTCGCGACAACGCAGTATTTT. J is TRBJ2-3 and V is TRBV18; 7 nucleotides line up with TRBD2. V was clipped by 4 bases and J by 9 bases; unmatched bases: 16. The germline V gene has CDR1 KGHSH and CDR2 LQKENI. This CDR3 is 16 amino acids long.

The chain uses TRBV18 and TRBJ2-7, with TRBD2 matching 15 bases. The V gene's germline CDR1 is KGHSH and CDR2 LQKENI. V shed 0 bases and J 2 bases; nucleotides not matched to a gene: 5. The CDR3 loop spans 18 amino acids. The CDR3 sequence: CASSPPGTSGGRAYEQYF. The CDR3 DNA follows: TGTGCCAGCTCACCACCTGGGACTAGCGGGGGGCGCGCCTACGAGCAGTACTTC.

This chain connects TRBV18 to TRBJ2-1; perhaps TRBD2 as D (5 bases). The CDR3 runs to 15 residues. Per the germline V gene, CDR1 is KGHSH and CDR2 is LQKENI. Trimming removed 0 bases at V and 0 bases at J, with 6 bases between. CDR3 DNA sequence: TGTGCCAGCTCACCACCGGGAGACTCCTACAATGAGCAGTTCTTC. Translated, it gives CASSPPGDSYNEQFF.

The genes are TRBV30 and TRBJ2-5; 10 bases agree with TRBD2. Germline values: CDR1 GTSNPN, CDR2 SVGIG (reference sequence). CDR3 size: 15 residues. V was pared by 3 bases and J by 5 bases, with 9 bases of the junction left unmatched. The CDR3 coding sequence is TGTGCCTGGAGCGCATTAGCGGGAGGACAGGAGACCCAGTACTTC. Its translation is CAWSALAGGQETQYF.

The chain combines TRBV5-1 with TRBJ2-7, with 9 nucleotides matching TRBD1. The CDR3 totals 14 residues. Germline V gene lookup returns CDR1 SGHRS and CDR2 YFSETQ. Trimming cost V 0 bases and J 6 bases; bases outside gene matches: 4. CDR3 protein: CASSLVGTGFEQYF. CDR3 nucleotide sequence: TGCGCCAGCAGCTTGGTCGGGACAGGGTTCGAGCAGTACTTC.

V gene TRBV5-8 combines with J gene TRBJ2-7, with D tentatively TRBD1 (5 bases). This CDR3 has 13 amino acids. Trimming took off 5 bases at V and 3 bases at J, with 12 bases between the two ends. Germline values: CDR1 SGHTS, CDR2 YDEGEE. The CDR3 nucleotides read TGTGCCAGCAGATGGAACAGGAACTACGAGCAGTACTTC. Its translation: CASRWNRNYEQYF.

This sequence joins TRBV9 and TRBJ2-1, with TRBD2 matching over 13 bases. Germline assignment: CDR1 SGDLS and CDR2 YYNGEE. The CDR3 is 19 amino acids. The trim removed 4 bases at V and 4 bases at J, leaving 14 bases unmatched. CDR3 sequence: CASSPRGTSGGARYNEQFF. The CDR3 nucleotides are TGTGCCAGCAGCCCTAGGGGAACTAGCGGGGGGGCTAGGTACAATGAGCAGTTCTTC. The variable domain in full, completed from reference TRBV9 and TRBJ2-1, reads DSGVTQTPKHLITATGQRVTLRCSPRSGDLSVYWYQQSLDQGLQFLIQYYNGEERAKGNILERFSAQQFPDLHSELNLSSLELGDSALYFCASSPRGTSGGARYNEQFFGPGTRLTVL.

This sequence joins TRBV7-9 and TRBJ2-1, with 9 bases lining up with TRBD1. After removal of 5 bases from V and 0 bases from J, the junction contained 5 bases not matched to a gene. Germline V lookup: CDR1 SEHNR, CDR2 FQNEAQ (reference sequence). The CDR3 consists of 16 residues. CDR3 in DNA: TGTGCCAGCAGCCCTGACAGGGGGAGCTCCTACAATGAGCAGTTCTTC. This codes for CASSPDRGSSYNEQFF.

The chain is built from TRBV5-1 and TRBJ2-3; D remains unclear. This CDR3 has 12 amino acids. V lost 4 bases and J lost 2, with 5 bases in between. The germline CDR1 and CDR2 sequences are SGHRS and YFSETQ. CDR3 in DNA: TGCGCCAGCAGCCCCAACACAGATACGCAGTATTTT. Amino acid sequence: CASSPNTDTQYF.

The J gene is TRBJ2-5, the V gene TRBV10-3; 10 bases match TRBD1. The CDR3 covers 15 residues. V was clipped by 0 bases and J by 5 bases; unmatched bases: 3. Germline lookup yields CDR1 ENHRY and CDR2 SYGVKD. This CDR3 is CAISESGQGKETQYF. The CDR3 region has the DNA TGTGCCATCAGTGAGTCGGGACAGGGGAAGGAGACCCAGTACTTC.

This sequence joins TRBV7-9 and TRBJ2-7; 7 nucleotides agree with TRBD1. Germline values: CDR1 SEHNR, CDR2 FQNEAQ (reference sequence). The CDR3 loop spans 14 amino acids. V gave up 4 bases and J gave up 4 bases; unmatched junction bases: 7. The CDR3 DNA reads as TGTGCCAGCAGCTCTCTGACAGGGTGGTACGAGCAGTACTTC. Amino acids: CASSSLTGWYEQYF.

J is TRBJ2-7 and V is TRBV5-3; D remains ambiguous. TRBV5-3 is flagged as an ORF with uncertain function. The CDR3 covers 16 residues. V shed 3 bases and J shed 3 bases, with 19 bases lying between them. CDR3 bases: TGTGCCAGAAGCTCCGAAATACCGGGTCCTCTCTACGAGCAGTACTTC. As protein: CARSSEIPGPLYEQYF.

J is TRBJ2-1 and V is TRBV12-5, with D tentatively TRBD2 (6 bases). Trimming cost V 5 bases and J 4 bases, with 18 bases left between them. The CDR3 extends over 16 amino acids. CDR1 is LGHNT and CDR2 is FRNRAP in the germline V gene. CDR3 residues: CASGPPGAGPYNEQFF. In nucleotides, the CDR3 is TGTGCTAGTGGTCCCCCAGGCGCGGGGCCTTACAATGAGCAGTTCTTC.

This clone occurred once. The chain links TRBV5-5 to TRBJ1-2; 10 nucleotides align to TRBD1. Germline CDR1 reads SGHKS; CDR2 reads YYEKEE (reference sequence). V was clipped by 3 bases and J by 8 bases; unmatched bases: 7. The CDR3 consists of 14 residues. As DNA, the CDR3 is TGTGCCAGCAGCTCTTGGACAGGGGGTATGGGCTACACCTTC. Its protein is CASSSWTGGMGYTF.

This chain uses TRBV11-2 with TRBJ1-2; the D gene is possibly TRBD1 (6 bases). Germline lookup yields CDR1 SGHAT and CDR2 FQNNGV. The CDR3 length is 15 residues. V lost 6 bases, J lost 7 bases, and 21 bases lay in between. The CDR3, as DNA: TGTGCCAGCAGTTTTGCGGGGGGGGCTACGGGTGGCTACACCTTC. Amino acids: CASSFAGGATGGYTF.

This clone was observed a handful of times. The rearrangement joins TRBV4-2 to TRBJ1-1; tentatively, D is TRBD1 (5 bases). The CDR3 sequence is 12 residues long. Germline assignment: CDR1 LGHNA and CDR2 YNFKEQ. V was trimmed by 4 bases and J by 5 bases, leaving 8 bases between them. The CDR3: CASSLRQTEAFF. In DNA form, the CDR3 reads TGTGCCAGCAGCCTAAGACAGACTGAAGCTTTCTTT.

This chain links TRBV6-5 with TRBJ2-1, with 9 bases aligning to TRBD1. Germline CDR1 reads MNHEY; CDR2 reads SVGAGI. This CDR3 is 16 amino acids long. V lost 0 bases to trimming and J lost 6 bases; unmatched junction nucleotides: 6. CDR3 nucleotide sequence: TGTGCCAGCAGTTACTCGAGGGGGACAGGGACCAATGAGCAGTTCTTC. Its protein product is CASSYSRGTGTNEQFF.